The 3 T cell receptor beta chains in this list originate from one sample, sequenced in a study of cytomegalovirus exposure and HLA in healthy donors. This PCR relied on a set of 60 Vbeta primers and 13 Jbeta primers. Assay used: immunoSEQ multiplex PCR; TCRdb lists only in-frame clones, some missing. This sample contains about 39,000 clones. The sequenced material came from PBMCs. These receptors all stem from a woman aged 30 to 39 in good health and CMV-seropositive.

The J gene is TRBJ2-3, the V gene TRBV6-4, with 10 positions matching TRBD2. There are 15 residues in the CDR3. The germline V gene has CDR1 MRHNA and CDR2 SNTAGT. V shed 3 bases and J 3 bases; nucleotides not matched to a gene: 3. The CDR3 coding sequence is TGTGCCAGCAGTGAAGAGGGACTAGCGACAGATACGCAGTATTTT. Translation: CASSEEGLATDTQYF.

The chain is built from TRBV5-8 and TRBJ1-2; tentatively, D is TRBD1 (5 bases). V lost 4 bases and J 4 bases, leaving 14 bases between the germline ends. The CDR3 sequence is 14 residues long. Germline CDR1 is SGHTS and CDR2 is YDEGEE. CDR3 region: CASSRTRRGYGYTF. DNA for the CDR3: TGTGCCAGCAGCCGGACACGGAGAGGCTATGGCTACACCTTC.

The rearrangement links TRBV7-7 to TRBJ2-1; 7 bases agree with TRBD2. The V gene end was trimmed by 0 bases and the J gene end by 5 bases; junction bases not matched to a gene: 4. Germline V gene sequence: CDR1 SSHAT, CDR2 FNYEAQ (reference sequence). CDR3 length: 15 residues. For the CDR3, the DNA is TGTGCCAGCAGCTTAGCAGCGGGGAGAGACAATGAGCAGTTCTTC. Protein: CASSLAAGRDNEQFF.